This T cell receptor beta chain was recovered during a study of T-cell memory formation after mild COVID-19. This clonotype has more than one count but fewer than ten. V gave up 3 bases and J gave up 3 bases, with 15 bases separating them. The CDR3 length is 15 residues. The V gene's germline CDR1 is SGHRS and CDR2 YFSETQ. Using its own MiXCR run on the 5' RACE reads, TCRdb lists one record per CDR3 protein. This sample has 120,000 to 150,000 distinct CDR3 sequences, with roughly a fifth found just once. The TCR originated in an adult woman who had mild COVID-19 (a few samples of this study predate the infection). Cell type and time point are not known. The J gene is TRBJ1-2, the V gene TRBV5-1; D perhaps matches TRBD1 (6 bases). Sequenced material: PBMCs or a T cell subset sorted from them (not recorded which). The CDR3 nucleotides read TGCGCCAGCAGCTCCTACCCCGGACAGCACTATGGCTACACCTTC. This translates into CASSSYPGQHYGYTF.